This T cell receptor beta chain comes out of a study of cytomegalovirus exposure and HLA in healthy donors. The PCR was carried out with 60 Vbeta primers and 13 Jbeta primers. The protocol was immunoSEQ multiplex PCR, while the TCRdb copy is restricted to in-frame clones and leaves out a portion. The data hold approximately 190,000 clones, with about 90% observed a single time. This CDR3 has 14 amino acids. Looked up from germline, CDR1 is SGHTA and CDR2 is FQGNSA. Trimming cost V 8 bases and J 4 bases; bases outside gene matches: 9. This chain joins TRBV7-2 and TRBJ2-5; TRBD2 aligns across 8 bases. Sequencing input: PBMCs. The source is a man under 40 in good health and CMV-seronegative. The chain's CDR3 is CASAGLAKRETQYF. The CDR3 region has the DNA TGTGCCAGCGCTGGACTAGCAAAACGAGAGACCCAGTACTTC. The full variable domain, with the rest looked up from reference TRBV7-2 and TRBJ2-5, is GAGVSQSPSNKVTEKGKDVELRCDPISGHTALYWYRQSLGQGLEFLIYFQGNSAPDKSGLPSDRFSAERTGGSVSTLTIQRTQQEDSAVYLCASAGLAKRETQYFGPGTRLLVL.